This T cell receptor beta chain was captured by sequencing in a study of T cells in Graves' hyperthyroidism and ophthalmopathy. Diagnostic decisions used clinical symptoms, serum thyroxine and TRAb, thyroid ultrasound and orbital computed tomography. With V trimmed by 5 bases and J by 3 bases, 9 bases remained unmatched. This CDR3 has 15 amino acids. Per germline, CDR1 DFQATT and CDR2 SNEGSKA (reference sequence). Amplification of TCR beta CDR3 regions was performed using RNA transcripts as template. An initial round of RT-PCR targeting the TCR CDR3 relied on the HTBI primer set. MiXCR was run by TCRdb on the multiplex PCR reads, yielding one entry per CDR3 protein. The table has more than 500,000 distinct CDR3 sequences, around 50% seen once; the top ten hold around two fifths. This clonotype was seen just once.

The sample taken for sequencing was peripheral blood or thyroid tissue (not recorded which). The sequence was collected from an adult woman with Graves' disease, either hyperthyroidism or ophthalmopathy (not recorded which). V usage is TRBV20-1 and J usage is TRBJ2-7, with 11 nucleotides matching TRBD2. In DNA, the CDR3 is TGCAGTGCTCGACCACGACTAGCGGGACTCTACGAGCAGTACTTC. It translates to CSARPRLAGLYEQYF.